Sequencing of this T cell receptor beta chain was carried out in a study of shared clonotypes between healthy human individuals. TCRdb's table, derived via immunoSEQ multiplex PCR, lists solely in-frame clones and lacks some. Of more than 2 million clones listed, approximately 95% were seen once; the top ten hold roughly 0.13%. CDR1 is MNHNS and CDR2 is SASEGT in the germline V gene. The CDR3 is 15 residues long. V was shortened by 8 bases and J by 2 bases, with 16 bases between the two germline ends. In this sample, this clone turned up once. The chain is built from TRBV6-1 and TRBJ2-1; no definite D call. The sequence was obtained from a man aged 18 to 35 in good health. The specimen sequenced was naive CD4+ T cells sorted from blood. This sample's subset: CD45RA+ positively selected. DNA for the CDR3: TGTGCCAGCGACACGGGCAGACACACCTACAATGAGCAGTTCTTC. Protein product: CASDTGRHTYNEQFF.